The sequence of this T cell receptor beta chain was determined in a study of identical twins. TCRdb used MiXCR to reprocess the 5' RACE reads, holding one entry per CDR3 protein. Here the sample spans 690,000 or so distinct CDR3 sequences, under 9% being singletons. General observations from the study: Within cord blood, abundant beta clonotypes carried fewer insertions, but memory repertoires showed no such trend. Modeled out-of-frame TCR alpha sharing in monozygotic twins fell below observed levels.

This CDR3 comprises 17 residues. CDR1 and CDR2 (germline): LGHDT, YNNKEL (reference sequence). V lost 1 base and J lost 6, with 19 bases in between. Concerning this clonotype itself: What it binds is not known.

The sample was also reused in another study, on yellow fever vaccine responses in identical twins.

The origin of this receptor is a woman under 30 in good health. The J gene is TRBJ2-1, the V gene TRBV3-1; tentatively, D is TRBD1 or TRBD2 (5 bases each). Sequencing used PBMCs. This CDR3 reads CASSQAGTDLALNEQFF. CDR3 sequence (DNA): TGTGCCAGCAGCCAAGCTGGGACCGACTTAGCCCTCAATGAGCAGTTCTTC.